The text below deals with one TCR beta chain. This clonotype was counted many times. Its target antigen remains unknown. Per-base quality was not reported, and no clone a single base away is much larger than it. The reads were generated on an Illumina HiSeq 2500. Quantitative 5'-RACE with molecular barcodes was used to prepare TCR beta libraries. On the study's bioinformatics: A new computational method based on a probabilistic model of VDJ rearrangement was used to identify disease-linked TCR variants. Using fastp at Q25 and MiXCR, TCRdb reprocessed the public reads and kept productive beta chains. One record per CDR3 amino acid sequence lists the most common genes and DNA. TCRdb, not the authors, supplied the V and J calls. This sample holds about 220,000 distinct CDR3 sequences; just under 7.5% were observed only once. Over 12% of the sample belongs to the ten largest clones. These data are taken from a study of CD8 T cells in ankylosing spondylitis (TCRdb year 2017). With respect to the entire study: The study profiled T cell receptor beta repertoires in healthy donors and ankylosing spondylitis patients to find disease-linked TCR variants. Peripheral blood was sampled, and synovial fluid was also collected from ankylosing spondylitis patients. The full study cohort was made up of 25 ankylosing spondylitis patients and fewer than 120 healthy donors. Broad study findings and their caveats: A TCR beta motif of several highly homologous amino acid variants appeared characteristic of blood from ankylosing spondylitis patients. Significant enrichment of the disease-linked clones was reported in matched synovial fluid samples from ankylosing spondylitis patients. The disease-linked clones showed a CD8+ phenotype and occurred at relatively low frequencies in peripheral blood. Some motif variants were previously reported in synovial fluid and blood of reactive arthritis patients, suggesting common disease-initiation mechanisms.

The source is a male donor with ankylosing spondylitis. The sample comprised blood, either unsorted or a sorted T cell fraction (not recorded which).

CDR3 loop: CASSLVDEQFF. The nucleotides read TGTGCCAGCAGCTTAGTTGATGAGCAGTTCTTC. Recombination connected TRBV7-9 to TRBJ2-1; confidence is insufficient to name the D gene. Trimming removed 1 base from V and 8 bases from J, leaving 3 bases between the germline ends. The germline V gene (reference sequence) gives CDR1 as SEHNR and CDR2 as FQNEAQ. The CDR3, from cysteine to phenylalanine, totals 11 residues. The only DNA kept is the CDR3, 33 bases in frame from the first base.